This T cell receptor beta chain was sequenced in a study of tumor and adjacent non-tumor tissue in lung cancer. This CDR3 spans 15 amino acids. CDR1 is SGHDN, CDR2 FVKESK, per germline. V shed 1 base and J shed 8 bases, with 15 bases lying between them. This clonotype has a count of ten or more. RNA was extracted from bulk tissue without any cell sorting. The normal lung tissue was taken more than 3 cm from the tumor edge. Three rounds of nested PCR, following a modified ARM-PCR protocol, produced the TCRbeta library. MiXCR, applied by TCRdb to the multiplex PCR reads, yields one record per CDR3 protein. The table includes roughly 90,000 distinct CDR3 sequences, 75% to 85% detected once.

Sequenced sample: distant non-tumor lung tissue. This receptor was obtained from a woman between 50 and 59 years old with non-small cell lung cancer. The chain carries TRBV14 and TRBJ2-1; a weak D match, TRBD2 (6 bases). The CDR3 DNA reads TGTGCCAGCAGCCAAGGAGGAACACTAGCAGATGAGCAGTTCTTC. Translated: CASSQGGTLADEQFF.